A selection of T cell receptor beta chains follows, all from one sample in a study of OX40 agonist ivuxolimab in advanced cancers. Repertoires were generated with immunoSEQ multiplex PCR, while TCRdb's copy carries only in-frame clones and drops some. The sample holds fewer than 14,000 clones, around 70% seen once. Sequences were derived from CD4+ or CD8+ T cells sorted from blood, sampled in a trial of the OX40 agonist ivuxolimab. The receptors shown here come from an adult with an advanced solid tumor such as melanoma, head and neck, liver or kidney cancer. Each CDR3 is given with its conserved first and last residue. A D gene is named only where the DNA matches it firmly. Part of the rows lack a size; the others show once, few, many or a class for expanded clones.

d_call	v_call	clone_size	j_call	cdr3_length	cdr3_aa	cdr3_nt
.	TRBV5-5	.	TRBJ2-1	15	CASSLWDLSYNEQFF	TGTGCCAGCAGCTTATGGGACTTATCCTACAATGAGCAGTTCTTC
.	TRBV30	medium-sized	TRBJ2-7	15	CAWGGEEQETYEQYF	TGTGCCTGGGGAGGGGAGGAACAGGAAACCTACGAGCAGTACTTC
.	TRBV4-2	many	TRBJ2-1	14	CASSQAKSYNEQFF	TGTGCCAGCAGCCAAGCGAAGAGTTACAATGAGCAGTTCTTC
TRBD2	TRBV28	few	TRBJ2-1	20	CASSPLGTSGSLGFSNEQFF	TGTGCCAGCAGTCCCTTAGGGACTAGCGGGAGTCTTGGGTTCAGCAATGAGCAGTTCTTC
.	TRBV27	.	TRBJ2-3	14	CASSLFGVGDTQYF	TGTGCCAGCAGTTTATTTGGGGTTGGGGATACGCAGTATTTT
.	TRBV6-6	.	TRBJ2-3	11	CASTSTDTQYF	TGTGCCAGCACTAGCACAGATACGCAGTATTTT
.	TRBV29-1	medium-sized	TRBJ2-3	11	CSVYLGNTQYF	TGCAGCGTTTACTTGGGGAATACGCAGTATTTT
.	TRBV4-3	.	TRBJ2-3	14	CASSQVTRGDTQYF	TGCGCCAGCAGCCAAGTTACTAGAGGTGATACGCAGTATTTT
.	TRBV18	.	TRBJ2-7	14	CASSPPDGNYEQYF	TGTGCCAGCTCACCACCAGACGGAAACTACGAGCAGTACTTC
TRBD2	TRBV29-1	.	TRBJ2-3	15	CSVRYGTSVADTQYF	TGCAGCGTTAGATATGGGACTAGCGTAGCAGATACGCAGTATTTT
.	TRBV7-9	once	TRBJ1-1	14	CASSLEYLNTEAFF	TGTGCCAGCAGCTTGGAATATTTGAACACTGAAGCTTTCTTT
.	TRBV28	.	TRBJ2-1	13	CASSFPGYDEQFF	TGTGCCAGCAGTTTCCCCGGTTACGATGAGCAGTTCTTC
TRBD1	TRBV5-3	.	TRBJ2-1	17	CARSLTAQGSSYNEQFF	TGTGCCAGAAGCTTGACTGCACAGGGGAGCTCCTACAATGAGCAGTTCTTC
.	TRBV5-1	.	TRBJ2-3	15	CASSALLGAGDTQYF	TGCGCCAGCAGCGCCCTGCTTGGGGCTGGAGATACGCAGTATTTT
TRBD1	TRBV6-1	.	TRBJ1-3	15	CASSEATGGRDTIYF	TGTGCCAGCAGTGAAGCAACAGGGGGCCGGGACACCATATATTTT